The clone carrying this TCR beta chain was seen a handful of times. This sample was taken from a study of blood T cell repertoires in COVID-19. As for the study in general: PBMCs, B-cell-depleted T cells, or T cells were the source of the cDNA or gDNA that made up the material.

Germline lookup yields CDR1 KGHDR and CDR2 SFDVKD. The V end lost 2 bases, the J end lost 5 bases, and 6 bases lay between the germline ends. This CDR3 contains 12 residues. How the authors handled the data: Cell counts per sample came from amplifying reference gene primers. The data were produced by immunoSEQ multiplex PCR, yet TCRdb's version contains in-frame clones alone and is incomplete. V, J and clone size derive from that table, while D and trimming were established from the DNA sequence. The table shows 150,000 or so clones, with around 91% occurring only once. The TCR originated in a man aged 18 to 30 with COVID-19, enrolled during active disease. Sequenced: peripheral blood. The chain carries TRBV24-1 and TRBJ2-7; D gene uncertain. The CDR3 sequence is CATSDSTNEQYF. CDR3 sequence (DNA): TGTGCCACCAGTGATTCCACAAACGAGCAGTACTTC.